The 30 T cell receptor beta chains in this list originate from one sample, sequenced in a study of cytomegalovirus exposure and HLA in healthy donors. This PCR relied on a set of 60 Vbeta primers and 13 Jbeta primers. The repertoire was sequenced with immunoSEQ multiplex PCR; TCRdb's copy has only in-frame clones and lacks some. The data hold roughly 110,000 clones, with more than 75% observed a single time. The sequenced sample consisted of PBMCs. All receptors derive from a woman aged 40 to 55 in good health and CMV-seropositive.

This clone was recorded a few times. This chain links TRBV4-1 with TRBJ2-6, with D maybe TRBD1 (5 bases). The CDR3 totals 17 residues. V lost 0 bases and J 1 base, leaving 10 bases between the germline ends. Germline lookup yields CDR1 MGHRA and CDR2 YSYEKL. The CDR3 protein is CASSQDFGASGANVLTF. CDR3 in DNA: TGCGCCAGCAGCCAAGATTTTGGGGCTTCTGGGGCCAACGTCCTGACTTTC.

The V gene is TRBV4-2, the J gene TRBJ2-1, with D hard to call. V lost 0 bases and J 0 bases, leaving 9 bases between the germline ends. CDR3 size: 16 residues. Germline CDR1 is LGHNA and CDR2 is YNFKEQ. CDR3 bases: TGTGCCAGCAGCCAAGAATCGCTCAGCTCCTACAATGAGCAGTTCTTC. It yields the protein CASSQESLSSYNEQFF.

This sequence joins TRBV5-1 and TRBJ2-5, with 7 bases that match TRBD1. The CDR3 loop spans 18 amino acids. Germline CDR1 reads SGHRS; CDR2 reads YFSETQ. Trimming took 4 bases from V and 5 from J; bases not matched to a gene: 20. The CDR3 DNA follows: TGCGCCAGCAGCGACAGGGCCGGGACACAATTCGAGGGGGAGACCCAGTACTTC. Its protein is CASSDRAGTQFEGETQYF. The full variable domain, its missing parts supplied by reference TRBV5-1 and TRBJ2-5, is KAGVTQTPRYLIKTRGQQVTLSCSPISGHRSVSWYQQTPGQGLQFLFEYFSETQRNKGNFPGRFSGRQFSNSRSEMNVSTLELGDSALYLCASSDRAGTQFEGETQYFGPGTRLLVL.

The genes are TRBV19 and TRBJ1-6; tentatively, D is TRBD1 (6 bases). Germline V gene lookup returns CDR1 LNHDA and CDR2 SQIVND (reference sequence). This CDR3 has 14 residues. The V and J ends lost 11 bases and 7 bases respectively, with 18 bases between them. DNA for the CDR3: TGTGCCTCCAGGGGCGGCCTCGGGAATTCACCCCTCCACTTT. It codes for CASRGGLGNSPLHF.

The J gene is TRBJ1-2, the V gene TRBV7-9; D is perhaps TRBD1 (6 bases). Germline V gene lookup returns CDR1 SEHNR and CDR2 FQNEAQ (reference sequence). The CDR3 extends over 12 amino acids. V was trimmed by 1 base and J by 6 bases, leaving 6 bases between them. CDR3 DNA sequence: TGTGCCAGCAGCTTAGGGACAGATGGCTACACCTTC. It encodes CASSLGTDGYTF.

The chain links TRBV19 to TRBJ2-1, with TRBD1 as a possible D gene (6 bases). V lost 3 bases, J lost 5 bases, and 14 bases lay in between. The CDR3 has 15 amino acids. Germline V CDR1 and CDR2: LNHDA, SQIVND (reference sequence). The CDR3, as DNA: TGTGCCAGTAGTATTTCGGGACACCTTAACAATGAGCAGTTCTTC. Residues: CASSISGHLNNEQFF.

This chain uses TRBV7-9 with TRBJ1-5, with D perhaps matching TRBD1 (5 bases). V gave up 5 bases and J gave up 2 bases, with 13 bases separating them. CDR3 length: 15 residues. Per germline, CDR1 SEHNR and CDR2 FQNEAQ (reference sequence). DNA for the CDR3: TGTGCCAGCAGCGGAGGGGTAGGGGGCAATCAGCCCCAGCATTTT. Amino acids: CASSGGVGGNQPQHF.

V gene TRBV18 combines with J gene TRBJ2-3, with 10 bases matching TRBD2. Germline CDR1 reads KGHSH; CDR2 reads LQKENI. Germline trimming cut 3 bases from V and 2 bases from J; bases unmatched to any gene: 2. This CDR3 comprises 15 residues. CDR3 amino acids: CASSPGLAATDTQYF. The CDR3 region has the DNA TGTGCCAGCTCACCTGGACTAGCGGCCACAGATACGCAGTATTTT.

The rearrangement uses TRBV6-5 and TRBJ1-1; 10 bases line up with TRBD1. Germline V gene sequence: CDR1 MNHEY, CDR2 SVGAGI. CDR3 length: 13 residues. V lost 5 bases, J lost 4 bases, and 1 base stayed unmatched. The CDR3 bases are TGTGCCAGCAGTAGGACAGGGGGCACTGAAGCTTTCTTT. Encoded protein: CASSRTGGTEAFF.

V gene TRBV5-1 combines with J gene TRBJ2-2; unclear D gene. The length of the CDR3 is 13 residues. Germline V lookup: CDR1 SGHRS, CDR2 YFSETQ. Trimming left V 1 base short and J 4 bases short, with 5 bases between. The CDR3 bases are TGCGCCAGCAGCTTGATCGGCACCGGGGAGCTGTTTTTT. As protein: CASSLIGTGELFF. Combining the CDR3 with reference TRBV5-1 and TRBJ2-2 gives the whole variable domain KAGVTQTPRYLIKTRGQQVTLSCSPISGHRSVSWYQQTPGQGLQFLFEYFSETQRNKGNFPGRFSGRQFSNSRSEMNVSTLELGDSALYLCASSLIGTGELFFGEGSRLTVL.

The rearrangement links TRBV18 to TRBJ1-5; maybe TRBD1 (5 bases). Germline CDR1 KGHSH, CDR2 LQKENI. This CDR3 region has 13 residues. The V end was cut by 1 base, the J end by 11 bases, with 12 bases between. The DNA of the CDR3 is TGTGCCAGCTCACCACGGCGGGAGGGGTCCCAGCATTTT. This gives the protein CASSPRREGSQHF.

The rearrangement uses TRBV4-2 and TRBJ2-2; D is perhaps TRBD2 (5 bases). The V end was cut by 0 bases, the J end by 7 bases, with 12 bases between. CDR1 LGHNA and CDR2 YNFKEQ come from the germline V gene. The CDR3 sequence is 15 residues long. CDR3 residues: CASSQESGGIGELFF. The CDR3 DNA follows: TGTGCCAGCAGCCAAGAGTCAGGAGGCATCGGGGAGCTGTTTTTT.

CDR3 region: CASSAQGQGVTEAFF. The CDR3 nucleotides are TGTGCCAGCAGTGCGCAGGGACAGGGGGTTACTGAAGCTTTCTTT. The gene calls are TRBV2 and TRBJ1-1; 11 positions agree with TRBD1. Germline trimming cut 4 bases from V and 5 bases from J; bases unmatched to any gene: 6. Germline CDR1 reads SNHLY; CDR2 reads FYNNEI. The length of the CDR3 is 15 residues.

The V and J genes are TRBV30 and TRBJ1-4; D is uncertain. The CDR3 totals 12 residues. The V gene lost 1 base and the J gene lost 5 bases, with 5 bases spanning the gap. Germline V gene sequence: CDR1 GTSNPN, CDR2 SVGIG (reference sequence). In DNA, the CDR3 is TGTGCCTGGAGTGACAACAATGAAAAACTGTTTTTT. Residues: CAWSDNNEKLFF.

The gene calls are TRBV7-3 and TRBJ1-6; no reliable D call. Trimming stripped 2 bases from V and 5 bases from J, with 7 bases between. The CDR3 extends over 14 amino acids. CDR1 SGHTA and CDR2 FQGTGA come from the germline V gene. The CDR3 sequence is CASSLDHNNSPLHF. CDR3 sequence (DNA): TGTGCCAGCAGCTTAGATCACAATAATTCACCCCTCCACTTT.

The rearrangement joins TRBV6-1 to TRBJ1-1; D gene ambiguous. This CDR3 is 14 amino acids long. Germline V CDR1 and CDR2: MNHNS, SASEGT. V was shortened by 0 bases and J by 2 bases, with 7 bases between the two germline ends. In DNA form, the CDR3 reads TGTGCCAGCAGTGAAGCCGCAGAAAACACTGAAGCTTTCTTT. It translates to CASSEAAENTEAFF.

The J gene is TRBJ1-1, the V gene TRBV7-9; a possible D gene is TRBD1 (6 bases). Germline CDR1 and CDR2: SEHNR and FQNEAQ (reference sequence). The CDR3 consists of 14 residues. V lost 3 bases and J lost 2, with 10 bases in between. The CDR3 is CASSFQGSNTEAFF. The CDR3 region has the DNA TGTGCCAGCAGCTTCCAGGGGAGTAACACTGAAGCTTTCTTT.

J is TRBJ1-2 and V is TRBV7-9, with D possibly matching TRBD1 (6 bases). Per the germline V gene, CDR1 is SEHNR and CDR2 is FQNEAQ (reference sequence). Deletions cut 6 bases from V and 2 bases from J, with 19 bases between. The CDR3 is 16 amino acids. As DNA, the CDR3 is TGTGCCAGCAGTCACGAAAAACAGGGAACAAACTATGGCTACACCTTC. It encodes CASSHEKQGTNYGYTF.

This clone has only a few counts. This sequence joins TRBV10-2 and TRBJ2-1; D call uncertain. With 0 bases removed from V and 8 bases from J, the gap between germline ends came to 5 bases. Germline values: CDR1 WSHSY, CDR2 SAAADI. The CDR3 covers 12 residues. The CDR3 coding sequence is TGCGCCAGCAGTGAGTCCGTTTATGAGCAGTTCTTC. This sequence encodes CASSESVYEQFF.

This clone turned up a few times. The gene calls are TRBV30 and TRBJ2-3; 11 bases are shared with TRBD2. Germline V gene data show CDR1 as GTSNPN and CDR2 as SVGIG (reference sequence). The CDR3 length is 15 residues. The trim removed 4 bases at V and 1 base at J, leaving 4 bases unmatched. The CDR3 region is CAWTEGLAGTDTQYF. Here the CDR3 DNA reads TGTGCCTGGACCGAGGGACTAGCGGGCACAGATACGCAGTATTTT.

The rearrangement links TRBV7-2 to TRBJ1-1, with 11 bases that match TRBD1. V was clipped by 5 bases and J by 10 bases; unmatched bases: 9. This CDR3 comprises 14 residues. Germline CDR1 reads SGHTA; CDR2 reads FQGNSA. As DNA, the CDR3 is TGTGCCAGCAGCCCCACGGGGACAGGGGGTATAGCTTTCTTT. Residues: CASSPTGTGGIAFF.

The chain links TRBV2 to TRBJ1-6; D possibly corresponds to TRBD1 (6 bases). The CDR3 totals 18 residues. Per the germline V gene, CDR1 is SNHLY and CDR2 is FYNNEI. Trimming took 1 base from V and 0 from J, leaving 13 bases between them. The CDR3 DNA follows: TGTGCCAGCAGTGAAGGCGGGGGCGCAGGCTCCTATAATTCACCCCTCCACTTT. As protein: CASSEGGGAGSYNSPLHF.

The chain has TRBV7-2 and TRBJ1-1; 10 bases agree with TRBD1. Looked up from germline, CDR1 is SGHTA and CDR2 is FQGNSA. With V trimmed by 4 bases and J by 1 base, 12 bases remained unmatched. This CDR3 is built from 18 residues. The CDR3 DNA is TGTGCCAGCAGCTACACTCGTTGGACAGGGGGGAAGAACACTGAAGCTTTCTTT. This codes for CASSYTRWTGGKNTEAFF. The entire variable domain, with the rest obtained from reference TRBV7-2 and TRBJ1-1, is as follows: GAGVSQSPSNKVTEKGKDVELRCDPISGHTALYWYRQSLGQGLEFLIYFQGNSAPDKSGLPSDRFSAERTGGSVSTLTIQRTQQEDSAVYLCASSYTRWTGGKNTEAFFGQGTRLTVV.

The CDR3 nucleotides read TGTGCCAGCCGCGGGCGGATTCAAGAGACCCAGTACTTC. Protein product: CASRGRIQETQYF. This chain uses TRBV2 with TRBJ2-5, with D maybe TRBD2 (5 bases). Trimming removed 8 bases at V and 2 bases at J, with 12 bases between. Germline V lookup: CDR1 SNHLY, CDR2 FYNNEI. The CDR3 contains 13 residues.

This chain connects TRBV6-4 to TRBJ1-4; 8 bases map to TRBD1. The CDR3 has 15 residues. Trimming at V came to 6 bases and at J to 6 bases, leaving 9 bases not matched to a gene. Per germline, CDR1 MRHNA and CDR2 SNTAGT. In DNA, the CDR3 is TGTGCCAGCAGATCCGCGGACAGGGTAGATGAAAAACTGTTTTTT. Translating it yields CASRSADRVDEKLFF.

The chain links TRBV6-1 to TRBJ1-5, with no clear D. Trimming shortened V by 7 bases and J by 3 bases, and 10 bases separated the two germline ends. The CDR3 sequence is 13 residues long. CDR1 MNHNS and CDR2 SASEGT come from the germline V gene. The CDR3 sequence: CASTRQYNQPQHF. The CDR3 DNA sequence: TGTGCCAGCACTCGTCAGTACAATCAGCCCCAGCATTTT.

Only one count was recorded for this clone. The CDR3 protein is CAISTVEGRAFF. Here the CDR3 DNA reads TGTGCCATCAGTACCGTAGAGGGAAGAGCTTTCTTT. The chain uses TRBV10-3 and TRBJ1-1; D gene uncertain. CDR1 is ENHRY, CDR2 SYGVKD, per germline. Trimming pared 5 bases from V and 10 bases from J, leaving 14 bases between. The CDR3 covers 12 residues.

The chain couples TRBV5-1 to TRBJ2-5; 9 bases match TRBD1. The trim removed 4 bases at V and 5 bases at J, leaving 6 bases unmatched. The CDR3 is made up of 14 amino acids. CDR1 is SGHRS, CDR2 YFSETQ, per germline. Here the CDR3 reads CASSRGQGRETQYF. DNA of the CDR3: TGCGCCAGCAGCCGGGGACAGGGCAGGGAGACCCAGTACTTC.

The gene calls are TRBV28 and TRBJ2-7; 8 nucleotides align to TRBD1. Trimming cost V 6 bases and J 6 bases; bases outside gene matches: 10. Germline V gives CDR1 MDHEN, CDR2 SYDVKM. The CDR3 is 14 residues long. DNA of the CDR3: TGTGCCAGCAGACCTCCGGGACAGGTGGCCGAGCAGTACTTC. Protein product: CASRPPGQVAEQYF.

V and J are TRBV5-1 and TRBJ2-1, with 7 bases aligning to TRBD2. J gave up 6 bases and V 2 bases, and 8 bases lay outside the gene matches. The CDR3 contains 15 residues. Germline assignment: CDR1 SGHRS and CDR2 YFSETQ. CDR3 in amino acids: CASSFPRGGGNEQFF. CDR3 nucleotide sequence: TGCGCCAGCAGCTTCCCTCGCGGGGGAGGCAATGAGCAGTTCTTC.